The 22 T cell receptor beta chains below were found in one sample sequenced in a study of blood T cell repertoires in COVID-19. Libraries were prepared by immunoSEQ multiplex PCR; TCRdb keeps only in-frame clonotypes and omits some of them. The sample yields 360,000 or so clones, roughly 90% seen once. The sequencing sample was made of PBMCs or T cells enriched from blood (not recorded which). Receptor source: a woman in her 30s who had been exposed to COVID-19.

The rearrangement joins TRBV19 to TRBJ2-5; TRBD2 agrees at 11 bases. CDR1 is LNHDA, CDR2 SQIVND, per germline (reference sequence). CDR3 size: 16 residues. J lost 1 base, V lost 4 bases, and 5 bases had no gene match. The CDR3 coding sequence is TGTGCCAGTAGTACACTAGCGGGAGCGATCCAAGAGACCCAGTACTTC. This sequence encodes CASSTLAGAIQETQYF.

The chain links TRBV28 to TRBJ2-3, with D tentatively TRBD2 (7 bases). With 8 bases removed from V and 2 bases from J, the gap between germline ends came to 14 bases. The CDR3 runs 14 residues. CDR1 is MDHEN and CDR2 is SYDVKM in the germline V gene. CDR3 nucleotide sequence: TGTGCCAGCCACGGGGGGCGACCCACAGATACGCAGTATTTT. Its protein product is CASHGGRPTDTQYF.

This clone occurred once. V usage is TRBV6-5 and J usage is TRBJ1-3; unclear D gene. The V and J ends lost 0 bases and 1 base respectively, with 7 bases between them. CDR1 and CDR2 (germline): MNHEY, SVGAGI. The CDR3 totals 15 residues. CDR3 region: CASSYSAGSGNTIYF. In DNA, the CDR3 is TGTGCCAGCAGTTACTCGGCAGGTTCTGGAAACACCATATATTTT.

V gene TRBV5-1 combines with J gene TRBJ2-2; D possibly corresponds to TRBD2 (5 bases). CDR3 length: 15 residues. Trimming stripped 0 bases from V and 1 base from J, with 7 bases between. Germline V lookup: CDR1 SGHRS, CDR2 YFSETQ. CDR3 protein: CASSLVAKNTGELFF. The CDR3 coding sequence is TGCGCCAGCAGCTTGGTAGCGAAGAACACCGGGGAGCTGTTTTTT. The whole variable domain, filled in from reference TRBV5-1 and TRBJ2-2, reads KAGVTQTPRYLIKTRGQQVTLSCSPISGHRSVSWYQQTPGQGLQFLFEYFSETQRNKGNFPGRFSGRQFSNSRSEMNVSTLELGDSALYLCASSLVAKNTGELFFGEGSRLTVL.

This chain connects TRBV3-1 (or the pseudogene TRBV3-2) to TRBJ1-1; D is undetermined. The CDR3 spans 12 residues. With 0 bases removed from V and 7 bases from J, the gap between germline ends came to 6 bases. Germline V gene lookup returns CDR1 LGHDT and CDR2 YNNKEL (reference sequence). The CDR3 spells CASSQDLSEAFF. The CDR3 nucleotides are TGTGCCAGCAGCCAAGATTTGAGTGAAGCTTTCTTT.

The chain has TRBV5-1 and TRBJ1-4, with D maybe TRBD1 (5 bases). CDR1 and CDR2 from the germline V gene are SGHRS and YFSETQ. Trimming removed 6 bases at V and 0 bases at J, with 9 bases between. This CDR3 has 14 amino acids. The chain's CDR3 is CASTGQSTNEKLFF. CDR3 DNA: TGCGCCAGCACCGGACAATCAACTAATGAAAAACTGTTTTTT.

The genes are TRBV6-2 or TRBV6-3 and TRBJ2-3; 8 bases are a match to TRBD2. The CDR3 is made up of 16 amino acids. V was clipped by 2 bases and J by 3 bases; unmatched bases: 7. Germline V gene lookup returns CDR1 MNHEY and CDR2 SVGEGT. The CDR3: CASSYPGLAGTDTQYF. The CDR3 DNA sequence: TGTGCCAGCAGTTACCCTGGGCTAGCGGGTACAGATACGCAGTATTTT.

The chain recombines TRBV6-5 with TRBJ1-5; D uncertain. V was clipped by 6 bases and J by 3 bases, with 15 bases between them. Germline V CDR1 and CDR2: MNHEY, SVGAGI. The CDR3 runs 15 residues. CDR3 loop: CASSQSGPINQPQHF. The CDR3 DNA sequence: TGTGCCAGCAGCCAAAGTGGGCCCATCAATCAGCCCCAGCATTTT.

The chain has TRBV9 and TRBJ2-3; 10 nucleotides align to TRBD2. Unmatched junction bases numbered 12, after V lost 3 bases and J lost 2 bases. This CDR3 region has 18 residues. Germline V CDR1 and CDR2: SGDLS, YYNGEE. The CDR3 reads CASSAEGGTSDYTDTQYF. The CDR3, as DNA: TGTGCCAGCAGCGCAGAAGGAGGGACTAGCGATTACACAGATACGCAGTATTTT.

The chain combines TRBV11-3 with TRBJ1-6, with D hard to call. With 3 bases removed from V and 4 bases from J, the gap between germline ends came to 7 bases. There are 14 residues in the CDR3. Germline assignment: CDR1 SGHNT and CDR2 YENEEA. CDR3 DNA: TGTGCCAGCAGCTTGCCGGGGTATAATTCACCCCTCCACTTT. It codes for CASSLPGYNSPLHF.

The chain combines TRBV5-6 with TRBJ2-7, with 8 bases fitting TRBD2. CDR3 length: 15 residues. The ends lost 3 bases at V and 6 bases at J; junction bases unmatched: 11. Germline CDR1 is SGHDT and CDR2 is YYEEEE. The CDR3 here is CASSSSGSPTGEQYF. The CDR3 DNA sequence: TGTGCCAGCAGCTCCAGCGGGAGCCCCACGGGCGAGCAGTACTTC.

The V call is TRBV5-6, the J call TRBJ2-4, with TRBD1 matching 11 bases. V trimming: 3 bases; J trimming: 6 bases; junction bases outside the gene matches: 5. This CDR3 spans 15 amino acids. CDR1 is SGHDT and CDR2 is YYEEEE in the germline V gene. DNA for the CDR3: TGTGCCAGCAGCTCCGGACAGGGGGCGTCAAACATTCAGTACTTC. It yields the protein CASSSGQGASNIQYF.

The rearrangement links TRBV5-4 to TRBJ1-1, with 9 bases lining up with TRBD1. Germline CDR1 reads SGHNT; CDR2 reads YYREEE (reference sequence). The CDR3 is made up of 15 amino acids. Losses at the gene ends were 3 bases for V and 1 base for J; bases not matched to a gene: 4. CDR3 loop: CASSSPGQGNTEAFF. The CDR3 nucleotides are TGTGCCAGCAGCTCTCCGGGACAGGGGAACACTGAAGCTTTCTTT.

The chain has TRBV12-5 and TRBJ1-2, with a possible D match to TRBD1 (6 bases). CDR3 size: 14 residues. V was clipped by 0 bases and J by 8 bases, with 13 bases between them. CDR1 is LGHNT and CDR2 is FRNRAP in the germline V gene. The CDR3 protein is CASGLVTGLPGYTF. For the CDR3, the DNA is TGTGCTAGTGGTTTGGTAACAGGGCTGCCGGGCTACACCTTC. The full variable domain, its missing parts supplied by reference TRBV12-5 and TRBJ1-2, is DARVTQTPRHKVTEMGQEVTMRCQPILGHNTVFWYRQTMMQGLELLAYFRNRAPLDDSGMPKDRFSAEMPDATLATLKIQPSEPRDSAVYFCASGLVTGLPGYTFGSGTRLTVV.

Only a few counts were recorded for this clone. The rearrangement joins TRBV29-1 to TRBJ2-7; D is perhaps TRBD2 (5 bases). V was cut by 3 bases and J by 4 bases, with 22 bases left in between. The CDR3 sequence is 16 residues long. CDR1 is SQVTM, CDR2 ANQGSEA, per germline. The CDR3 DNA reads TGCAGCGTTGAGCTAGGCAAGAGAGGAGGAACATACGAGCAGTACTTC. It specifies CSVELGKRGGTYEQYF.

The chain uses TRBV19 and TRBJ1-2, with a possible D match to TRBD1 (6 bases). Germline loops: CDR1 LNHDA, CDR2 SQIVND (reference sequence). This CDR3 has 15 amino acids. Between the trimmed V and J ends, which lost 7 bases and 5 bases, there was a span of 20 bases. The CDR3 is CASTPPRTDSYGYTF. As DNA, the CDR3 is TGTGCCAGTACCCCACCCCGGACAGACAGTTATGGCTACACCTTC.

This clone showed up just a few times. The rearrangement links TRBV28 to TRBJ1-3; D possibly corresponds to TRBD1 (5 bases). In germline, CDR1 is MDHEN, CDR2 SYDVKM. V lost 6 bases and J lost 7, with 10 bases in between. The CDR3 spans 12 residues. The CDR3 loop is CASRQGRNTIYF. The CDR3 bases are TGTGCCAGCAGGCAGGGTCGGAACACCATATATTTT.

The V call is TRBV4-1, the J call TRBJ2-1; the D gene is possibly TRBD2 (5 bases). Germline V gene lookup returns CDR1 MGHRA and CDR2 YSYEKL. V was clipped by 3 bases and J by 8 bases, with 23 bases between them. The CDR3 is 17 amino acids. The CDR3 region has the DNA TGCGCCAGCAGCCAGGGTACCGGGCTCGGGTTCGGGGATGAGCAGTTCTTC. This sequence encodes CASSQGTGLGFGDEQFF.

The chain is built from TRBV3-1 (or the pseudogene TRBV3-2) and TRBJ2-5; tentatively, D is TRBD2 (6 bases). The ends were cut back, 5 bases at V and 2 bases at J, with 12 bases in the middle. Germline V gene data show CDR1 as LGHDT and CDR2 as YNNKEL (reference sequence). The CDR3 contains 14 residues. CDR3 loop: CASSTWDLQETQYF. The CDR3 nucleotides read TGTGCCAGCAGCACCTGGGACTTACAAGAGACCCAGTACTTC.

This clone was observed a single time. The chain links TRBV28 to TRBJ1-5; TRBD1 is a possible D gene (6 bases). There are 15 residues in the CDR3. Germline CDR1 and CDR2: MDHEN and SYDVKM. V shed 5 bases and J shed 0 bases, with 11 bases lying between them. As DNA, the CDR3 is TGTGCCAGCAGTCCGGGGACAAATAGCAATCAGCCCCAGCATTTT. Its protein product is CASSPGTNSNQPQHF.

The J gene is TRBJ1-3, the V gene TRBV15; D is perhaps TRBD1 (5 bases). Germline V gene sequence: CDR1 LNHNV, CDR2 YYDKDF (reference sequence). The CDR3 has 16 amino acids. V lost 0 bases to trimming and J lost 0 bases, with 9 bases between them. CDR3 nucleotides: TGTGCCACCAGCAGAGATGCCAGGGACTCTGGAAACACCATATATTTT. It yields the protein CATSRDARDSGNTIYF.

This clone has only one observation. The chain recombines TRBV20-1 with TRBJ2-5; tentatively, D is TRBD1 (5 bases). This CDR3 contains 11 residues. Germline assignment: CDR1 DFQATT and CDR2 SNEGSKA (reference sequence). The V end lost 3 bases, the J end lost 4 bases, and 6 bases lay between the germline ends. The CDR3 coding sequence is TGCAGTGCTAGGGGGCGAGAGACCCAGTACTTC. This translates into CSARGRETQYF.